A selection of T cell receptor beta chains follows, all from one sample in a study of cytomegalovirus exposure and HLA in healthy donors. This table comes from immunoSEQ multiplex PCR, and its TCRdb copy is limited to in-frame clones, with some not included. The sample holds about 160,000 clones, 80% to 90% seen once. Sequenced: PBMCs. The receptors come from a young woman in good health and CMV-seropositive. The CDR3 runs from the conserved cysteine through the conserved F or W. A D gene is named only where the DNA matches it firmly. Some rows have no size entry. The others give once, few or many, or a class for an expanded clone.

NA NA TRBJ2-3 TRBV9 TGTGCCAGCAGCGTAGATACAGGGAGCACAGATACGCAGTATTTT CASSVDTGSTDTQYF
few NA TRBJ2-2 TRBV19 TGTGCCAGTAGACTTTCGGGGGGCGCCGGGGAGCTGTTTTTT CASRLSGGAGELFF
NA TRBD1 TRBJ2-5 TRBV5-1 TGCGCCAGCAGCTCACTTCCGAGACAGGGGCTTCAAGAGACCCAGTACTTC CASSSLPRQGLQETQYF
NA NA TRBJ1-5 TRBV5-1 TGCGCCAGCAGCCCCGAGCATAGCAATCAGCCCCAGCATTTT CASSPEHSNQPQHF
NA NA TRBJ1-2 TRBV28 TGTGCCAGCGGCCCAGGGGCATCAGGCTACACCTTC CASGPGASGYTF
NA NA TRBJ1-2 TRBV7-9 TGTGCCAGCACCAACCCGGGGGGGAGTTATGGCTACACCTTC CASTNPGGSYGYTF
NA TRBD2 TRBJ2-1 TRBV7-3 TGTGCCAGCAGCCTACCGGGACTAGCCTACAATGAGCAGTTCTTC CASSLPGLAYNEQFF
NA NA TRBJ2-5 TRBV4-2 TGTGCCAGCAGCCAAGCCGGACTTTTAACCCAAGAGACCCAGTACTTC CASSQAGLLTQETQYF
NA TRBD1 TRBJ1-4 TRBV28 TGTGCCAGCAGTTTGCGGGACAGCAATGAAAAACTGTTTTTT CASSLRDSNEKLFF
few NA TRBJ2-7 TRBV9 TGTGCCAGCAGCGCTGGAAACAGGGATTACTACGAGCAGTACTTC CASSAGNRDYYEQYF
NA TRBD1 TRBJ1-2 TRBV18 TGTGCCAGCTCACCCAACCTTTACACCCGGGACAGGGCTGGGACGGACTATGGCTACACCTTC CASSPNLYTRDRAGTDYGYTF
once TRBD1 TRBJ1-2 TRBV27 TGTGCCAGCAGCCAGACAGGGTTTGACTATGGCTACACCTTC CASSQTGFDYGYTF
NA NA TRBJ2-5 TRBV12-5 TGTGCTAGTGGTTTCCATGTGGAGACCCAGTACTTC CASGFHVETQYF
NA NA TRBJ1-5 TRBV6-5 TGTGCCAGCACCCCAAGCACAGGGCATCAGCCCCAGCATTTT CASTPSTGHQPQHF
once NA TRBJ2-2 TRBV2 TGTGCCAGCAAGGGGGATGGCGGGGAGCTGTTTTTT CASKGDGGELFF
NA NA TRBJ1-4 TRBV28 TGTGCCAGCAGTTTTGTTGGGGGACTTAATGAAAAACTGTTTTTT CASSFVGGLNEKLFF
NA NA TRBJ1-6 TRBV7-9 TGTGCCAGCAGCTTTGGGGGGGATAATTCACCCCTCCACTTT CASSFGGDNSPLHF
NA NA TRBJ1-5 TRBV6-1 TGTGCCAGCAGTGAAGGTAAGAGGGACATGGCTAGGAGACCCCAGCATTTT CASSEGKRDMARRPQHF
NA TRBD1 TRBJ1-4 TRBV4-3 TGCGCCAGCAGCCAAGGCCCGACAGGGGTCAATGAAAAACTGTTTTTT CASSQGPTGVNEKLFF
NA NA TRBJ2-5 TRBV11-1 TGTGCCAGCAGCTCGCTCCCCCTAGCATGGGAGACCCAGTACTTC CASSSLPLAWETQYF
few NA TRBJ2-7 TRBV11-2 TGTGCCAGCAGCTTAGGTGAGCGAGAGCAGTACTTC CASSLGEREQYF
few NA TRBJ2-7 TRBV7-8 TGTTCTTGCAAGCAGGGGCCGGCATACGAGCAGTACTTC CSCKQGPAYEQYF
NA NA TRBJ1-2 TRBV18 TGTGCCAGCTCCGGCCGCGGTGGAGAAGGCTACACCTTC CASSGRGGEGYTF
NA NA TRBJ2-3 TRBV13 TGTGCCAGCAGCTTTGGCGGGTATACAGATACGCAGTATTTT CASSFGGYTDTQYF
NA NA TRBJ2-6 TRBV29-1 TGCAGCGTTCCGAGGGACTCTGGGGCCAACGTCCTGACTTTC CSVPRDSGANVLTF
NA NA TRBJ2-5 TRBV7-9 TGTGCCAGCAGCTTAGACTCGAAGGCGGGGCCCAGGGAGACCCAGTACTTC CASSLDSKAGPRETQYF
NA TRBD1 TRBJ2-1 TRBV5-1 TGCGCCAGCAGCTCGGGTGGGTCCAGGGGGCCGTATGAGCAGTTCTTC CASSSGGSRGPYEQFF
NA TRBD1 TRBJ2-1 TRBV11-3 TGTGCCAGCAGTCCCGGGACAGGCGGATACAATGAGCAGTTCTTC CASSPGTGGYNEQFF
NA TRBD1 TRBJ1-1 TRBV5-6 TGTGCCAGCAGGACATACTTCGGGACAGGGGGGGACACTGAAGCTTTCTTT CASRTYFGTGGDTEAFF
NA TRBD1 TRBJ2-2 TRBV7-2 TGTGCCAGCAGCAACCGACAGGGGGCGACCGGGGAGCTGTTTTTT CASSNRQGATGELFF
NA TRBD1 TRBJ2-7 TRBV7-3 TGTGCCAGCAGCTTAGGGCCAGGGACAGCCTACGAGCAGTACTTC CASSLGPGTAYEQYF
NA TRBD2 TRBJ2-2 TRBV19 TGTGCCAGTAGCCTCGACAGGGACAAGGCTAGCGGGGGAATCGGGGAGCTGTTTTTT CASSLDRDKASGGIGELFF
NA TRBD2 TRBJ2-1 TRBV14 TGTGCCAGCAGCCAAGACCGGGAGGATCAGCAGTTCTTC CASSQDREDQQFF
NA TRBD1 TRBJ1-5 TRBV5-1 TGCGCCAGCAGCTTGGACCCGACAGGGGATAGCAATCAGCCCCAGCATTTT CASSLDPTGDSNQPQHF
NA NA TRBJ2-5 TRBV18 TGTGCCAGCTCACCCGTCCAAGAGACCCAGTACTTC CASSPVQETQYF
once TRBD1 TRBJ2-5 TRBV18 TGTGCCAGCTCACGCCCAGGGGGTCAAGAGACCCAGTACTTC CASSRPGGQETQYF
NA TRBD1 TRBJ1-3 TRBV5-1 TGCGCCAGCAGCACACGGACAGGCCCTGGAAACACCATATATTTT CASSTRTGPGNTIYF
NA NA TRBJ1-2 TRBV14 TGTGCCAGCAGCCCGTGGACAGACGCCTCCCCCAAGGGCTACACCTTC CASSPWTDASPKGYTF
NA NA TRBJ1-1 TRBV7-9 TGTTCCAGCAGCTTCGACTTGAACACTGAAGCTTTCTTT CSSSFDLNTEAFF
once TRBD1 TRBJ2-7 TRBV19 TGTGCCAGTAAGGGACAGGGGGGTGCGCAGTACTTC CASKGQGGAQYF
once TRBD1 TRBJ1-6 TRBV4-3 TGCGCCAGCAGCCCTACCCCAGGGGGGTCTTCACCCCTCCACTTT CASSPTPGGSSPLHF
NA TRBD1 TRBJ1-6 TRBV5-6 TGTGCCAGCAGCTTACCGGGACAGACTAATTCACCCCTCCACTTT CASSLPGQTNSPLHF
NA TRBD1 TRBJ2-5 TRBV5-1 TGCGCCAGCAGCGCGACAGGGGGCTGGGAGACCCAGTACTTC CASSATGGWETQYF
NA NA TRBJ1-1 TRBV5-1 TGCGCCAGCAGCACGGGCCGGGGTGAGGACACTGAAGCTTTCTTT CASSTGRGEDTEAFF
NA TRBD1 TRBJ2-1 TRBV6-1 TGTGCCAGCAGTCTTGGACAGGGTTGGAATGAGCAGTTCTTC CASSLGQGWNEQFF
NA TRBD1 TRBJ1-1 TRBV10-3 TGTGCCATCGGACAGGGGAGGACTGAAGCTTTCTTT CAIGQGRTEAFF
NA NA TRBJ1-1 TRBV6-1 TGTGCCAGCAGCCCCCGAGGCGGCCTATGGGCTTTCTTT CASSPRGGLWAFF
once TRBD2 TRBJ2-5 TRBV5-1 TGCGCCAGCAGCTGGGGGGGACTGTACCAAGAGACCCAGTACTTC CASSWGGLYQETQYF
NA NA TRBJ1-1 TRBV21-1 TGTGCCAGCAGCAAAAGGGAGGGGAGAGCGACTGAAGCTTTCTTT CASSKREGRATEAFF
NA NA TRBJ1-5 TRBV7-2 TGTGCCAGCAGCTTACGAGCGGGAGATCAGCCCCAGCATTTT CASSLRAGDQPQHF
NA TRBD2 TRBJ2-7 TRBV7-2 TGTGCCAGCAGCCTTTTCGGCGGGGGGAGGGAGCAGTACTTC CASSLFGGGREQYF
NA TRBD1 TRBJ2-7 TRBV7-8 TGTGCCAGCAGTCCACGACAGGGGGCCGTGCAGTACTTC CASSPRQGAVQYF
few NA TRBJ2-1 TRBV7-3 TGTGCCAGCAGTTTGGGCTCCCGAGATTACAATGAGCAGTTCTTC CASSLGSRDYNEQFF
once TRBD1 TRBJ1-5 TRBV27 TGTGCCAGCGGACCCGGGACAGGGAATCAGCCCCAGCATTTT CASGPGTGNQPQHF
NA NA TRBJ2-3 TRBV7-3 TGTGCCAGCAGCTTCCAGCAGGAAGATACGCAGTATTTT CASSFQQEDTQYF
NA TRBD1 TRBJ1-2 TRBV19 TGTGCCAGTAGTATACAAGAAGGGGGCGGCTACACCTTC CASSIQEGGGYTF
once NA TRBJ1-6 TRBV9 TGTGCCAGCAGCGTAGGCGCAGGAAACTATTCACCCCTCCACTTT CASSVGAGNYSPLHF
once TRBD1 TRBJ2-7 TRBV7-2 TGTGCCAGCAGCTTAGGGTGGGACAGGGCTACCTACGAGCAGTACTTC CASSLGWDRATYEQYF
once NA TRBJ2-7 TRBV6-5 TGTGCCAGCAGCCCCGCAGGGTCCTACGAGCAGTACTTC CASSPAGSYEQYF